This T cell receptor (beta chain) was observed in a study of blood T cell repertoires in COVID-19. Whole-study context: The United States, Italy and Spain provided the acute and convalescent COVID-19 samples. The analysed material was cDNA or gDNA that came from T cells, B-cell-depleted T cells, or PBMCs.

The germline V gene has CDR1 MNHEY and CDR2 SVGAGI. The V end lost 5 bases, the J end lost 0 bases, and 11 bases lay between the germline ends. The CDR3 is made up of 15 amino acids. In the authors' methods: Reference gene primers were amplified, and this amplification served to estimate nucleated cell counts. The method was immunoSEQ multiplex PCR; TCRdb's version includes in-frame clones alone and lacks a portion of them. That table furnishes V, J and clone size, whereas the DNA furnished D and trimming. The data hold approximately 62,000 clones, with around 90% observed a single time. This rearrangement joins TRBV6-5 to TRBJ2-1; D might be TRBD2 (6 bases). The material sequenced was peripheral blood. The receptor was isolated from a man aged 60 to 75 with acute or convalescent COVID-19. The CDR3 sequence: CASSTSGRSYNEQFF. The CDR3, as DNA: TGTGCCAGCAGTACCAGCGGGCGCTCCTACAATGAGCAGTTCTTC.